A single sample is the source of the 31 T cell receptor beta chains below, sequenced in a study of early T cells in non-severe SARS-CoV-2 infection. One entry per CDR3 protein results from TCRdb running MiXCR on the 5' RACE reads. The sample contains tens of thousands of distinct CDR3 sequences, around 10% of which appear only once. The sequences come from whole blood, collected at baseline. The receptors were sampled from an adult who was a healthcare worker with PCR-confirmed SARS-CoV-2 infection or an uninfected control (not recorded which).

This clonotype was counted only a few times. The V gene is TRBV7-8, the J gene TRBJ2-7; tentatively, D is TRBD1 (6 bases). Germline-derived CDR1 and CDR2 are SGHVS and FQNEAQ. The germline V and J ends were trimmed by 5 bases and 1 base, with 12 bases remaining between them. The CDR3 contains 14 residues. This CDR3 reads CASSGTGLSYEQYF. Here the CDR3 DNA reads TGTGCCAGCAGCGGTACAGGGCTGTCCTACGAGCAGTACTTC. Filled out from reference TRBV7-8 and TRBJ2-7, the complete variable domain reads GAGVSQSPRYKVAKRGQDVALRCDPISGHVSLFWYQQALGQGPEFLTYFQNEAQLDKSGLPSDRFFAERPEGSVSTLKIQRTQQEDSAVYLCASSGTGLSYEQYFGPGTRLTVT.

This clonotype occurred many times. V usage is TRBV29-1 and J usage is TRBJ1-4, with a tentative D call TRBD1 (5 bases). Deletions cut 4 bases from V and 3 bases from J, with 12 bases between. Germline V lookup: CDR1 SQVTM, CDR2 ANQGSEA. This CDR3 spans 14 amino acids. The CDR3 nucleotides read TGCAGCGTTGTCAGGGCGACGGCTAATGAAAAACTGTTTTTT. Its translation is CSVVRATANEKLFF.

The rearrangement links TRBV20-1 to TRBJ1-6; D may be TRBD1 (6 bases). Germline assignment: CDR1 DFQATT and CDR2 SNEGSKA (reference sequence). Between the trimmed V and J ends, which lost 1 base and 7 bases, there was a span of 23 bases. The CDR3 extends over 18 amino acids. CDR3 in DNA: TGCAGTGCTAGAGTTTGGGCCCCAGGGGTAGGCACGAATTCACCCCTCCACTTT. It is translated as CSARVWAPGVGTNSPLHF.

The table lists this clonotype with many counts. The rearrangement links TRBV25-1 to TRBJ2-1; a possible D gene is TRBD1 (6 bases). This CDR3 contains 15 residues. Germline V gene data show CDR1 as MGHDK and CDR2 as SYGVNS. Trimming took 2 bases from V and 2 from J, leaving 10 bases between them. This CDR3 is CASSEAAGAYNEQFF. CDR3 in DNA: TGTGCCAGCAGTGAAGCGGCAGGGGCCTACAATGAGCAGTTCTTC.

This clonotype came up many times. This chain connects TRBV12-3 or TRBV12-4 to TRBJ2-2, with TRBD2 matching 8 bases. V trimming: 5 bases; J trimming: 5 bases; junction bases outside the gene matches: 10. The CDR3 covers 16 residues. The CDR3 DNA reads TGTGCCAGCAGTCCCACTAGCGGAGGAACGACCGGGGAGCTGTTTTTT. Its translation: CASSPTSGGTTGELFF.

This clonotype was counted at least ten times. The V gene is TRBV27, the J gene TRBJ2-1; D ambiguous. Germline values: CDR1 MNHEY, CDR2 SMNVEV (reference sequence). The CDR3 contains 17 residues. With 0 bases removed from V and 9 bases from J, the gap between germline ends came to 21 bases. The CDR3 reads CASSLSNGMSLRGEQFF. CDR3 coding DNA: TGTGCCAGCAGTTTATCTAATGGGATGAGCCTCCGTGGTGAGCAGTTCTTC.

This clonotype has at least ten counts. For the CDR3, the DNA is TGTGCCAGCAGCTTGGCGTCTAGCTCTGGGGCCAACGTCCTGACTTTC. Its protein is CASSLASSSGANVLTF. The chain recombines TRBV5-4 with TRBJ2-6; D ambiguous. The CDR3 covers 16 residues. CDR1 and CDR2 from the germline V gene are SGHNT and YYREEE (reference sequence). V dropped 0 bases and J dropped 0 bases, with 7 bases sitting between them.

The V and J genes are TRBV28 and TRBJ2-1; D is possibly TRBD2 (6 bases). V lost 1 base, J lost 8 bases, and 15 bases lay in between. Germline V CDR1 and CDR2: MDHEN, SYDVKM. The CDR3 length is 15 residues. As DNA, the CDR3 is TGTGCCAGCAGTTTATTGGCGGGATCCGGCCATGAGCAGTTCTTC. It codes for CASSLLAGSGHEQFF.

The V call is TRBV20-1, the J call TRBJ2-3; TRBD2 matches 7 bases. V gave up 1 base and J gave up 5 bases; unmatched junction bases: 12. The CDR3 is made up of 16 amino acids. Germline V gives CDR1 DFQATT, CDR2 SNEGSKA (reference sequence). The CDR3, as DNA: TGCAGTGCTAGAGGGTACGCGGGGGAGCCCGGAGATACGCAGTATTTT. This codes for CSARGYAGEPGDTQYF.

This clonotype occurred many times. The J gene is TRBJ2-7, the V gene TRBV7-8; D is uncertain. The germline V gene has CDR1 SGHVS and CDR2 FQNEAQ. There are 11 residues in the CDR3. The V end lost 5 bases, the J end lost 7 bases, and 9 bases lay between the germline ends. The CDR3 coding sequence is TGTGCCAGCAGCGGAGATTTGGAGCAGTACTTC. This translates into CASSGDLEQYF.

This clonotype was counted many times. This rearrangement joins TRBV7-9 to TRBJ2-1; TRBD2 is a possible D gene (6 bases). The CDR3 runs 13 residues. The V gene's germline CDR1 is SEHNR and CDR2 FQNEAQ (reference sequence). V was cut by 4 bases and J by 4 bases, with 8 bases left in between. The CDR3 DNA reads as TGTGCCAGCAGCTGGAGGGAATACAATGAGCAGTTCTTC. As protein: CASSWREYNEQFF.

This clonotype appeared a few times. The genes are TRBV7-2 and TRBJ2-3; the match to TRBD2 covers 11 bases. Trimming cost V 1 base and J 7 bases; bases outside gene matches: 4. Germline CDR1 and CDR2: SGHTA and FQGNSA. This CDR3 contains 15 residues. The CDR3 DNA is TGTGCCAGCAGCTTAGTCGCTAGCGGGAGGCATACGCAGTATTTT. It specifies CASSLVASGRHTQYF.

The count of this clonotype is one. J is TRBJ2-2 and V is TRBV30; TRBD1 matches at 8 bases. The V segment lost 4 bases and the J segment 6 bases; nucleotides outside the gene matches: 7. The CDR3 extends over 14 amino acids. Germline V gene data show CDR1 as GTSNPN and CDR2 as SVGIG (reference sequence). Here the CDR3 reads CAWNRQGNSGELFF. The DNA for the CDR3 is TGTGCCTGGAACAGACAGGGGAATTCCGGGGAGCTGTTTTTT. Combining the CDR3 with reference TRBV30 and TRBJ2-2 gives the whole variable domain SQTIHQWPATLVQPVGSPLSLECTVEGTSNPNLYWYRQAAGRGLQLLFYSVGIGQISSEVPQNLSASRPQDRQFILSSKKLLLSDSGFYLCAWNRQGNSGELFFGEGSRLTVL.

This clonotype has a handful of counts. CDR3 nucleotides: TGCGCCAGCAGCCAAGATGTGGCAGGAAGAAGCTACGAGCAGTACTTC. Its translation: CASSQDVAGRSYEQYF. The rearrangement joins TRBV4-1 to TRBJ2-7, with D hard to call. Germline V gives CDR1 MGHRA, CDR2 YSYEKL. Between the trimmed V and J ends, which lost 0 bases and 3 bases, there was a span of 15 bases. This CDR3 comprises 16 residues.

This clonotype was seen only a few times. The genes are TRBV5-4 and TRBJ2-2; TRBD1 matches at 11 bases. Looked up from germline, CDR1 is SGHNT and CDR2 is YYREEE (reference sequence). V gave up 4 bases and J gave up 5 bases; unmatched junction bases: 4. The CDR3 consists of 15 residues. The CDR3 spells CASSTRDRGTGELFF. CDR3 bases: TGTGCCAGCAGCACCCGGGACAGGGGGACCGGGGAGCTGTTTTTT.

V is TRBV7-8 and J is TRBJ2-7; D is possibly TRBD1 (5 bases). This CDR3 spans 15 amino acids. Trimming pared 2 bases from V and 7 bases from J, leaving 18 bases between. In germline, CDR1 is SGHVS, CDR2 FQNEAQ. CDR3 region: CASSLRGGPGVEQYF. The CDR3 DNA reads TGTGCCAGCAGCTTAAGGGGCGGACCTGGAGTAGAGCAGTACTTC.

The chain recombines TRBV10-3 with TRBJ2-7; 8 bases align to TRBD1. The ends lost 3 bases at V and 2 bases at J; junction bases unmatched: 3. Germline V CDR1 and CDR2: ENHRY, SYGVKD. This CDR3 contains 14 residues. This CDR3 is CAISDRTGTYEQYF. CDR3 bases: TGTGCCATCAGTGACCGGACAGGGACCTACGAGCAGTACTTC.

This clonotype appeared a few times. The chain combines TRBV19 with TRBJ2-3; unclear D gene. This CDR3 spans 14 amino acids. The V gene's germline CDR1 is LNHDA and CDR2 SQIVND (reference sequence). Between the trimmed V and J ends, which lost 4 bases and 9 bases, there was a span of 17 bases. CDR3 loop: CASSTPESPETQYF. CDR3 nucleotide sequence: TGTGCCAGTAGTACACCGGAATCGCCGGAAACGCAGTATTTT.

This clonotype appeared a few times. This sequence joins TRBV3-1 and TRBJ1-5, with D unclear. The CDR3 consists of 15 residues. Trimming stripped 0 bases from V and 7 bases from J, with 13 bases between. The germline gives CDR1 LGHDT, CDR2 YNNKEL (reference sequence). This CDR3 reads CASSQDPVLGQPQHF. The CDR3, as DNA: TGTGCCAGCAGCCAAGATCCGGTCTTAGGACAGCCCCAGCATTTT.

The chain couples TRBV3-1 to TRBJ2-3; D is possibly TRBD2 (6 bases). Trimming took off 4 bases at V and 3 bases at J, with 17 bases between the two ends. The CDR3 contains 16 residues. The germline gives CDR1 LGHDT, CDR2 YNNKEL (reference sequence). CDR3 DNA sequence: TGTGCCAGCAGCCCCACCTCTAGCGTGGGGACAGATACGCAGTATTTT. Protein sequence: CASSPTSSVGTDTQYF.

This clonotype was counted only a few times. This chain links TRBV2 with TRBJ2-5, with 9 bases that match TRBD2. Trimming took 8 bases from V and 2 from J; bases not matched to a gene: 15. The CDR3 is made up of 17 amino acids. Germline CDR1 and CDR2: SNHLY and FYNNEI. CDR3 loop: CASYLLAGGPLQETQYF. CDR3 DNA: TGTGCCAGCTACTTACTAGCGGGCGGACCCTTACAAGAGACCCAGTACTTC.

This chain joins TRBV18 and TRBJ2-2; a weak D match, TRBD2 (6 bases). From germline, CDR1 is KGHSH and CDR2 LQKENI. This CDR3 spans 14 amino acids. V was clipped by 9 bases and J by 3 bases, with 14 bases between them. The CDR3 sequence: CASQHGGDTGELFF. The CDR3 nucleotides are TGTGCCAGTCAACACGGAGGGGACACCGGGGAGCTGTTTTTT.

This clonotype was detected a few times. The rearrangement uses TRBV7-3 and TRBJ1-3; no definite D call. The V end was cut by 4 bases, the J end by 2 bases, with 6 bases between. The CDR3 loop spans 13 amino acids. Germline V CDR1 and CDR2: SGHTA, FQGTGA. CDR3 protein: CASSSNAGNTIYF. CDR3 coding DNA: TGTGCCAGCAGCTCGAACGCTGGAAACACCATATATTTT.

The chain combines TRBV12-3 or TRBV12-4 with TRBJ1-1; unclear D gene. Deletions cut 4 bases from V and 7 bases from J, with 16 bases between. There are 14 residues in the CDR3. The CDR3 loop reads CASSSSRSQNEAFF. The CDR3 coding sequence is TGTGCCAGCAGTTCCTCCCGGTCGCAAAATGAAGCTTTCTTT.

This clonotype was seen at least ten times. J is TRBJ2-5 and V is TRBV7-2; the D gene is possibly TRBD2 (5 bases). Germline values: CDR1 SGHTA, CDR2 FQGNSA. The V end lost 3 bases, the J end lost 9 bases, and 8 bases lay between the germline ends. The CDR3 loop spans 11 amino acids. The chain's CDR3 is CASSFRGPQYF. The CDR3 DNA reads TGTGCCAGCAGCTTTCGGGGTCCCCAGTACTTC.

This clonotype was recorded only once. The rearrangement joins TRBV12-3 or TRBV12-4 to TRBJ2-3; 12 bases agree with TRBD2. J gave up 5 bases and V 3 bases, and 6 bases lay outside the gene matches. The CDR3 extends over 16 amino acids. In DNA form, the CDR3 reads TGTGCCAGCAGTTTCGGGCTAGCGGGAGGGCAAGATACGCAGTATTTT. Residues: CASSFGLAGGQDTQYF.

This clonotype showed up many times. The chain employs TRBV4-2 and TRBJ2-3, with 9 bases lining up with TRBD2. The trim removed 3 bases at V and 5 bases at J, leaving 9 bases unmatched. Germline V gene sequence: CDR1 LGHNA, CDR2 YNFKEQ. There are 16 residues in the CDR3. This chain's CDR3 is CASSQRGRGGRDTQYF. DNA for the CDR3: TGTGCCAGCAGCCAGCGGGGGCGGGGGGGCCGAGATACGCAGTATTTT.

In regard to this clonotype: Compared with germline, one end of the junction differs, possibly owing to a read error. This sequence joins TRBV12-3 or TRBV12-4 and TRBJ2-2; TRBD2 agrees at 9 bases. The CDR3 loop spans 16 amino acids. The CDR3 region has the DNA TGTGCCAGCAGCCCCGGGACTAGCTTAGTCACCCGGGAGCTGTTTTTT. Translation: CASSPGTSLVTRELFF.

This clonotype was counted ten times or more. V usage is TRBV27 and J usage is TRBJ1-1; D might be TRBD1 (5 bases). The CDR3 has 14 residues. V was shortened by 3 bases and J by 1 base, with 9 bases between the two germline ends. The germline V gene has CDR1 MNHEY and CDR2 SMNVEV (reference sequence). CDR3 protein: CASSLGRPNTEAFF. CDR3 nucleotides: TGTGCCAGCAGTTTGGGGCGCCCGAACACTGAAGCTTTCTTT.

The chain combines TRBV3-1 with TRBJ2-1; no definite D call. Trimming cost V 1 base and J 9 bases, with 7 bases left between them. Germline loops: CDR1 LGHDT, CDR2 YNNKEL (reference sequence). The CDR3 runs 12 residues. DNA for the CDR3: TGTGCCAGCAGCCAAGGTACGGGTGAGCAGTTCTTC. Residues: CASSQGTGEQFF.

The chain is built from TRBV29-1 and TRBJ2-1, with 9 positions matching TRBD1. V trimming: 5 bases; J trimming: 5 bases; junction bases outside the gene matches: 4. CDR3 length equals 13 residues. CDR1 is SQVTM, CDR2 ANQGSEA, per germline. CDR3 DNA sequence: TGCAGCGTTTCACGGACAGGGGACAATGAGCAGTTCTTC. Protein sequence: CSVSRTGDNEQFF.